This T cell receptor (beta chain) was observed in a study of T-cell memory formation after mild COVID-19. The CDR3 has 14 residues. The V gene lost 5 bases and the J gene lost 4 bases, with 14 bases spanning the gap. Germline-derived CDR1 and CDR2 are SGHNT and YENEEA. From the 5' RACE reads, TCRdb called clonotypes with MiXCR, one entry per CDR3 protein. This sample has around 200,000 distinct CDR3 sequences, with over 7.5% found just once. Input material: PBMCs or a T cell subset sorted from them (not recorded which). The receptor was isolated from a man in his late teens or twenties who had mild COVID-19 (a few samples of this study predate the infection). Cell type and time point are not known. The chain has TRBV11-3 and TRBJ1-1; TRBD1 is a possible D gene (5 bases). The CDR3 sequence: CASSPGFRGTEAFF. CDR3 nucleotides: TGTGCCAGCAGCCCAGGGTTTCGGGGCACTGAAGCTTTCTTT.